This T cell receptor beta chain was sequenced for a study of blood T cell repertoires in COVID-19. Membership in each cohort depended on participant-reported clinical history. Measured with immunoSEQ multiplex PCR; TCRdb has only the in-frame clones, and not every one. The data contain about 270,000 clones, more than 80% of them seen just once; the ten biggest clones take up roughly 2.3%. The CDR3 contains 14 residues. CDR1 MNHEY and CDR2 SVGAGI come from the germline V gene. Trimming took 0 bases from V and 4 from J, leaving 9 bases between them. The sequence was obtained from a woman between 18 and 30 years old who had recovered from COVID-19. Sequencing input: PBMCs or T cells enriched from blood (not recorded which). The chain joins TRBV6-5 to TRBJ1-2; D is undetermined. The CDR3 DNA sequence: TGTGCCAGCAGTTACTCTTTGCAGGCCTATGGCTACACCTTC. Encoded protein: CASSYSLQAYGYTF.